The 27 T cell receptor beta chains below come from one sample, sequenced in a study of CD8 T cells in ankylosing spondylitis. TCRdb reprocessed the 5' RACE reads via MiXCR and lists one record per CDR3 protein. The sample carries a few hundred thousand distinct CDR3 sequences, about 17% recorded once. Their antigens remain unidentified. Study-wide results and limits: Under 10 highly homologous variants formed a TCR beta motif that appeared characteristic of ankylosing spondylitis blood.

What was sequenced was blood, either unsorted or a sorted T cell fraction (not recorded which). Every receptor here comes from a male donor with ankylosing spondylitis.

The sample holds a few counts of this clonotype. The chain is built from TRBV14 and TRBJ2-2; no reliable D call. The length of the CDR3 is 18 residues. V was shortened by 0 bases and J by 0 bases, with 14 bases between the two germline ends. Per the germline V gene, CDR1 is SGHDN and CDR2 is FVKESK. Written as DNA, the CDR3 is TGTGCCAGCAGCCAAGATGGTGGGCACTACGCGAACACCGGGGAGCTGTTTTTT. Encoded protein: CASSQDGGHYANTGELFF.

This clonotype was found a few times. This chain uses TRBV27 with TRBJ2-1; 7 bases agree with TRBD1. This CDR3 region has 14 residues. In germline, CDR1 is MNHEY, CDR2 SMNVEV (reference sequence). V trimming: 1 base; J trimming: 10 bases; junction bases outside the gene matches: 7. The CDR3 bases are TGTGCCAGCAGTTTATTAGGGGACAGTCGAGAGCAGTTCTTC. Translating it yields CASSLLGDSREQFF.

There are a few counts of this clonotype. The genes are TRBV27 and TRBJ2-7, with TRBD2 matching 9 bases. This CDR3 contains 17 residues. Trimming cost V 3 bases and J 6 bases; bases outside gene matches: 15. The germline V gene encodes CDR1 MNHEY and CDR2 SMNVEV (reference sequence). CDR3 loop: CASSFILAGGPVGEQYF. The CDR3 DNA sequence: TGTGCCAGCAGTTTCATCCTGGCGGGGGGGCCTGTAGGCGAGCAGTACTTC.

This clonotype was counted ten times or more. CDR3 nucleotides: TGTGCCAGCAGTTTAGGCGGGGAGAGCACAGATACGCAGTATTTT. Translation: CASSLGGESTDTQYF. This chain connects TRBV27 to TRBJ2-3; D perhaps matches TRBD2 (6 bases). Trimming took 2 bases from V and 0 from J, leaving 9 bases between them. This CDR3 contains 15 residues. From germline, CDR1 is MNHEY and CDR2 SMNVEV (reference sequence).

This clonotype was detected only a few times. The rearrangement links TRBV3-1 to TRBJ2-1; D may be TRBD2 (5 bases). Between the trimmed V and J ends, which lost 0 bases and 8 bases, there was a span of 20 bases. The CDR3 is made up of 17 amino acids. In germline, CDR1 is LGHDT, CDR2 YNNKEL (reference sequence). In nucleotides, the CDR3 is TGTGCCAGCAGCCAAGAGCTCGGGGTCGAGGGAATACATGAGCAGTTCTTC. As protein: CASSQELGVEGIHEQFF.

The chain employs TRBV5-5 and TRBJ2-3, with unresolved D. Trimming removed 4 bases at V and 1 base at J, with 7 bases between. Germline values: CDR1 SGHKS, CDR2 YYEKEE (reference sequence). The CDR3 is made up of 13 amino acids. The DNA of the CDR3 is TGTGCCAGCAGCCTGCACGGCACAGATACGCAGTATTTT. This encodes CASSLHGTDTQYF.

This clonotype has just a few counts. The V gene is TRBV7-9, the J gene TRBJ1-2; TRBD1 might be the D (5 bases). The germline V and J ends were trimmed by 8 bases and 6 bases, with 25 bases remaining between them. CDR3 length equals 16 residues. The germline V gene has CDR1 SEHNR and CDR2 FQNEAQ (reference sequence). The CDR3 loop is CASGALSKQGVDGYTF. DNA of the CDR3: TGTGCCAGCGGGGCCTTAAGCAAGCAGGGAGTGGATGGCTACACCTTC.

This clonotype was seen more than once but under ten times. J is TRBJ2-5 and V is TRBV21-1; the table's D call, TRBD1, has no DNA check behind it. TRBV21-1 is labeled a pseudogene. This CDR3 contains 16 residues. DNA for the CDR3: TGTGCCAGCAGCCCTCCCCGGGGAAAGAAGGGAGAGACCCAGTACTTC. Its translation: CASSPPRGKKGETQYF.

This clonotype was counted a few times. The chain uses TRBV7-6 and TRBJ2-2; 13 nucleotides align to TRBD2. Germline V gives CDR1 SGHVS, CDR2 FNYEAQ. This CDR3 has 15 residues. V was clipped by 5 bases and J by 5 bases; unmatched bases: 2. Here the CDR3 DNA reads TGTGCCAGCAGCGTACTAGCGGGAGGGACCGGGGAGCTGTTTTTT. As protein: CASSVLAGGTGELFF.

This clonotype turned up a few times. In DNA form, the CDR3 reads TGTGCCAGCAGCTTAGACGGAGGGGGCGCCAAGTTCGAGCAGTACTTC. It is translated as CASSLDGGGAKFEQYF. The V call is TRBV11-2, the J call TRBJ2-7, with a tentative D call TRBD1 (7 bases). Trimming removed 0 bases from V and 6 bases from J, with 18 bases in between. This CDR3 spans 16 amino acids. Germline-derived CDR1 and CDR2 are SGHAT and FQNNGV.

The chain carries TRBV7-8 and TRBJ2-7; D possibly corresponds to TRBD1 (6 bases). The CDR3 is 17 amino acids. CDR1 is SGHVS, CDR2 FQNEAQ, per germline. Trimming took 5 bases from V and 3 from J, leaving 23 bases between them. The DNA of the CDR3 is TGTGCCAGCAGCCGAGGGCCCGGTACAGGGTCTGTCTACGAGCAGTACTTC. Translation: CASSRGPGTGSVYEQYF.

This clonotype was found many times. The V and J genes are TRBV12-3 or TRBV12-4 and TRBJ1-6; D may be TRBD1 (5 bases). The CDR3 spans 16 residues. Trimming pared 6 bases from V and 3 bases from J, leaving 15 bases between. The CDR3 spells CASSETAVDYNSPLHF. In DNA form, the CDR3 reads TGTGCCAGCAGCGAGACAGCCGTAGACTATAATTCACCCCTCCACTTT.

The chain carries TRBV12-3 or TRBV12-4 and TRBJ2-7, with D possibly TRBD1 on 6 matching bases. This CDR3 region has 15 residues. V lost 4 bases and J 0 bases, leaving 13 bases between the germline ends. CDR3 coding DNA: TGTGCCAGCAGTTCAACCTACAGGGACTCCTACGAGCAGTACTTC. Its protein product is CASSSTYRDSYEQYF.

Ten or more counts support this clonotype. The chain recombines TRBV15 with TRBJ1-5; D is uncertain. The germline CDR1 and CDR2 sequences are LNHNV and YYDKDF (reference sequence). V gave up 0 bases and J gave up 4 bases, with 1 base separating them. CDR3 length equals 12 residues. DNA for the CDR3: TGTGCCACCAGCAGAGAAAATCAGCCCCAGCATTTT. The encoded protein is CATSRENQPQHF.

This clonotype has only a few counts. This chain uses TRBV20-1 with TRBJ2-2, with D unclear. The V and J ends lost 5 bases and 1 base respectively, with 5 bases between them. CDR1 DFQATT and CDR2 SNEGSKA come from the germline V gene (reference sequence). The CDR3 extends over 12 amino acids. The CDR3 region is CSALQNTGELFF. CDR3 DNA: TGCAGTGCTTTACAGAACACCGGGGAGCTGTTTTTT.

The V and J genes are TRBV28 and TRBJ1-1, with TRBD1 matching 12 bases. The trim removed 4 bases at V and 11 bases at J, leaving 8 bases unmatched. This CDR3 has 14 residues. CDR1 is MDHEN, CDR2 SYDVKM, per germline. The CDR3 nucleotides read TGTGCCAGCAGTTCCGCTGGGACAGGGGGCGAGGCTTTCTTT. This translates into CASSSAGTGGEAFF.

The table lists this clonotype with a few counts. The chain has TRBV6-2 or TRBV6-3 and TRBJ2-1; D possibly corresponds to TRBD2 (5 bases). Trimming took 6 bases from V and 2 from J, leaving 14 bases between them. The length of the CDR3 is 15 residues. The germline gives CDR1 MNHEY, CDR2 SVGEGT. The chain's CDR3 is CASSTAWETYNEQFF. In DNA, the CDR3 is TGTGCCAGCAGCACCGCCTGGGAGACCTACAATGAGCAGTTCTTC.

The sample holds many counts of this clonotype. This chain uses TRBV29-1 with TRBJ1-2, with TRBD1 matching over 8 bases. The V and J ends lost 3 bases and 4 bases, in that order; junction bases with no gene match: 16. The CDR3 length is 17 residues. Germline CDR1 SQVTM, CDR2 ANQGSEA. The CDR3 loop reads CSVDNLHLGQAIYGYTF. The CDR3 DNA reads as TGCAGCGTTGACAACCTCCACCTGGGACAGGCGATCTATGGCTACACCTTC. The full variable domain, in which reference TRBV29-1 and TRBJ1-2 provide the parts outside the CDR3, is SAVISQKPSRDICQRGTSLTIQCQVDSQVTMMFWYRQQPGQSLTLIATANQGSEATYESGFVIDKFPISRPNLTFSTLTVSNMSPEDSSIYLCSVDNLHLGQAIYGYTFGSGTRLTVV.

The CDR3 DNA sequence: TGTGCCTGGAGTGGAACAGGGGGAGGCAATCAGCCCCAGCATTTT. Its translation is CAWSGTGGGNQPQHF. V is TRBV30 and J is TRBJ1-5; 8 bases map to TRBD1. This CDR3 is built from 15 residues. The ends lost 1 base at V and 2 bases at J; junction bases unmatched: 4. Looked up from germline, CDR1 is GTSNPN and CDR2 is SVGIG (reference sequence). Looking up the rest from reference TRBV30 and TRBJ1-5 gives the full variable domain: SQTIHQWPATLVQPVGSPLSLECTVEGTSNPNLYWYRQAAGRGLQLLFYSVGIGQISSEVPQNLSASRPQDRQFILSSKKLLLSDSGFYLCAWSGTGGGNQPQHFGDGTRLSIL.

The chain employs TRBV20-1 and TRBJ2-3, with D maybe TRBD2 (6 bases). The V and J ends lost 0 bases and 3 bases respectively, with 22 bases between them. The CDR3 runs 18 residues. Germline loops: CDR1 DFQATT, CDR2 SNEGSKA (reference sequence). CDR3 protein: CSARDIPSSPGGTDTQYF. In DNA, the CDR3 is TGCAGTGCTAGAGATATTCCTAGCAGCCCCGGAGGGACAGATACGCAGTATTTT.

This chain joins TRBV7-9 and TRBJ2-7, with D perhaps matching TRBD1 or TRBD2 (5 bases each). Trimming left V 5 bases short and J 4 bases short, with 21 bases between. This CDR3 is built from 16 residues. Germline values: CDR1 SEHNR, CDR2 FQNEAQ (reference sequence). The CDR3: CASSLPGPGPWYEQYF. For the CDR3, the DNA is TGTGCCAGCAGCCTGCCGGGACCAGGGCCCTGGTACGAGCAGTACTTC.

The J gene is TRBJ2-3, the V gene TRBV3-1; D might be TRBD1 (5 bases). CDR3 size: 14 residues. CDR1 and CDR2 (germline): LGHDT, YNNKEL (reference sequence). Trimming took 1 base from V and 4 from J, leaving 9 bases between them. The CDR3 DNA reads as TGTGCCAGCAGCCAAGGGGGCGGCTCAGATACGCAGTATTTT. Its protein is CASSQGGGSDTQYF.

This clonotype showed up just a few times. J is TRBJ2-1 and V is TRBV10-3, with D possibly being TRBD2 (6 bases). This CDR3 contains 13 residues. V lost 10 bases, J lost 10 bases, and 20 bases lay in between. Germline V gives CDR1 ENHRY, CDR2 SYGVKD. The CDR3 nucleotides read TGTGCCAGCACTAACCAGGGCGGGATCGAGCAGTTCTTC. Translating it yields CASTNQGGIEQFF.

The chain carries TRBV7-9 and TRBJ2-1; no reliable D call. V was pared by 2 bases and J by 7 bases, with 9 bases between. The CDR3 is 13 amino acids. CDR1 is SEHNR, CDR2 FQNEAQ, per germline (reference sequence). CDR3 DNA: TGTGCCAGCAGCTTAACCCGCGAAAATGAGCAGTTCTTC. This encodes CASSLTRENEQFF.

This clonotype was seen more than once but under ten times. This chain uses TRBV5-6 with TRBJ2-3; the D gene is possibly TRBD2 (5 bases). Germline CDR1 and CDR2: SGHDT and YYEEEE. V gave up 2 bases and J gave up 5 bases, with 12 bases separating them. The CDR3 totals 14 residues. This chain's CDR3 is CASSFDTGVDTQYF. The CDR3 region has the DNA TGTGCCAGCAGCTTCGACACCGGGGTAGATACGCAGTATTTT.

The CDR3 reads CASSPGVVGGPPDTQYF. DNA for the CDR3: TGTGCCAGCAGTCCTGGTGTTGTGGGGGGGCCTCCAGATACGCAGTATTTT. The gene calls are TRBV11-2 and TRBJ2-3; a weak D match, TRBD2 (7 bases). V was trimmed by 6 bases and J by 4 bases, leaving 23 bases between them. Germline V gene sequence: CDR1 SGHAT, CDR2 FQNNGV. The CDR3 totals 17 residues.

The chain is built from TRBV9 and TRBJ2-1; D is ambiguous. Germline V gives CDR1 SGDLS, CDR2 YYNGEE. V was trimmed by 3 bases and J by 0 bases, leaving 10 bases between them. This CDR3 has 15 amino acids. CDR3 sequence (DNA): TGTGCCAGCAGCGGCAGCGATAGCTCCTACAATGAGCAGTTCTTC. Amino acid sequence: CASSGSDSSYNEQFF. Supplemented by reference TRBV9 and TRBJ2-1, the full variable domain reads DSGVTQTPKHLITATGQRVTLRCSPRSGDLSVYWYQQSLDQGLQFLIQYYNGEERAKGNILERFSAQQFPDLHSELNLSSLELGDSALYFCASSGSDSSYNEQFFGPGTRLTVL.